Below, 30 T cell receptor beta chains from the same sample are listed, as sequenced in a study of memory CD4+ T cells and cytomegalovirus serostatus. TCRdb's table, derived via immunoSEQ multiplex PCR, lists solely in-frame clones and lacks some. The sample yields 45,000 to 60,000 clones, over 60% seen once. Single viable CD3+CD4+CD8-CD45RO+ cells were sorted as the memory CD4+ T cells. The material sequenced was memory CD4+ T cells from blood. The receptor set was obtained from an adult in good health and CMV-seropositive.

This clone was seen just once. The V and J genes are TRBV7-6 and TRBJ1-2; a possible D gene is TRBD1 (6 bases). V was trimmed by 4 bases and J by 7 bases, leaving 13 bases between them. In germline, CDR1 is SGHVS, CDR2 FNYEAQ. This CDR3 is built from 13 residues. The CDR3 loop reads CASSSADSGGYTF. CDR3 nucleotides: TGTGCCAGCAGCTCCGCGGACAGCGGTGGCTACACCTTC.

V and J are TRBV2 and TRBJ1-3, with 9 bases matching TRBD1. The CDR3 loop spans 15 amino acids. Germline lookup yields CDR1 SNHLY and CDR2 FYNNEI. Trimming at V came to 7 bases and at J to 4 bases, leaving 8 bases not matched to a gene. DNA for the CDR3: TGTGCCAGCAAACTGACAGGGGGGCCCGGAAACACCATATATTTT. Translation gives CASKLTGGPGNTIYF.

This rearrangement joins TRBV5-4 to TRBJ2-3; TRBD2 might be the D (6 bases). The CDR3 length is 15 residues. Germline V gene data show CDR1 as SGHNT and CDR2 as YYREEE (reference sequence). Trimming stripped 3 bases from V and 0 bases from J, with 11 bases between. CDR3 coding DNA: TGTGCCAGCAGCTCTGGAGGGCCTAGCACAGATACGCAGTATTTT. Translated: CASSSGGPSTDTQYF.

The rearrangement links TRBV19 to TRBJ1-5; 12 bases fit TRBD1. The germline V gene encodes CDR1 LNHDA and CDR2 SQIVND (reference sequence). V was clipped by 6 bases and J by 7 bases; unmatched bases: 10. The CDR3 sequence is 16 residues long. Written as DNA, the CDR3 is TGTGCCAGTAGCCTAGGGGGACAGGGGGCCCAACAGCCCCAGCATTTT. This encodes CASSLGGQGAQQPQHF. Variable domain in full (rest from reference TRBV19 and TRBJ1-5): DGGITQSPKYLFRKEGQNVTLSCEQNLNHDAMYWYRQDPGQGLRLIYYSQIVNDFQKGDIAEGYSVSREKKESFPLTVTSAQKNPTAFYLCASSLGGQGAQQPQHFGDGTRLSIL.

The chain's CDR3 is CASSQPRSSYNEQFF. In DNA, the CDR3 is TGTGCCAGCAGCCAACCTAGGTCGTCCTACAATGAGCAGTTCTTC. The chain recombines TRBV4-2 with TRBJ2-1; D is undetermined. V lost 2 bases to trimming and J lost 1 base, with 9 bases between them. CDR1 and CDR2 (germline): LGHNA, YNFKEQ. This CDR3 is built from 15 residues.

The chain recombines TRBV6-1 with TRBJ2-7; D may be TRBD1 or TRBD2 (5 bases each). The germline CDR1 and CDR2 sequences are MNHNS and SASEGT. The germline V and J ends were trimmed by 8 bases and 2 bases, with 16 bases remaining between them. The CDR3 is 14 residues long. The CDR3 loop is CASRPGTPPYEQYF. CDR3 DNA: TGTGCCAGCCGGCCCGGGACCCCGCCCTACGAGCAGTACTTC.

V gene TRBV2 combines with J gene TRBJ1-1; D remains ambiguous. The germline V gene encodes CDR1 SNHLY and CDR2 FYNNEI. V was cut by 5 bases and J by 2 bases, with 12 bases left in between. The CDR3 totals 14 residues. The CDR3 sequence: CASSRIVDNTEAFF. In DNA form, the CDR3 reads TGTGCCAGCAGTAGGATCGTAGACAACACTGAAGCTTTCTTT.

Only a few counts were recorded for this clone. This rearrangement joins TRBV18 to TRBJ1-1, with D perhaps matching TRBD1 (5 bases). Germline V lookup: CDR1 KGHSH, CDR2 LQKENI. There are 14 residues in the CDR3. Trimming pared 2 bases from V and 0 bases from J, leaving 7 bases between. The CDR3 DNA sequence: TGTGCCAGCTCACCAGGACAATTGAACACTGAAGCTTTCTTT. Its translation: CASSPGQLNTEAFF.

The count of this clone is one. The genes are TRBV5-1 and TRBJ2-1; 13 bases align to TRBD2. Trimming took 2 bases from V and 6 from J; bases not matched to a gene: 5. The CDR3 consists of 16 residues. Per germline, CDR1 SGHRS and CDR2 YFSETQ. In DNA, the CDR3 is TGCGCCAGCAGCTTAACGGGACTAGCGGGATTCAATGAGCAGTTCTTC. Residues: CASSLTGLAGFNEQFF.

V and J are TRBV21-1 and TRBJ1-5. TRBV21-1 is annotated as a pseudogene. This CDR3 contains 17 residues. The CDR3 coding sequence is TGTGCCAGCAGCAAAGCCCCACGGAGGTCTAGCAATCAGCCCCAGCATTTT. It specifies CASSKAPRRSSNQPQHF.

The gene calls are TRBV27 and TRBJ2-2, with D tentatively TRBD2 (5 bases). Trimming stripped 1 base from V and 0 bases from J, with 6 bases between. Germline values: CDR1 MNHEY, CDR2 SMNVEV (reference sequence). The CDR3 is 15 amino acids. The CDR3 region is CASSLFGTNTGELFF. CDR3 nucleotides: TGTGCCAGCAGTTTATTCGGGACGAACACCGGGGAGCTGTTTTTT.

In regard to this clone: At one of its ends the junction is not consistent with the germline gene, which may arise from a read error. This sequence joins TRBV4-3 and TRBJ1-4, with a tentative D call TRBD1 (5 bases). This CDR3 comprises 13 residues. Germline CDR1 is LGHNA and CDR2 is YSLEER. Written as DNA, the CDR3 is TGCGCCAGCAGCCAAGATCGTGGGACCGCTTTGGTTTTT. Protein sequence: CASSQDRGTALVF.

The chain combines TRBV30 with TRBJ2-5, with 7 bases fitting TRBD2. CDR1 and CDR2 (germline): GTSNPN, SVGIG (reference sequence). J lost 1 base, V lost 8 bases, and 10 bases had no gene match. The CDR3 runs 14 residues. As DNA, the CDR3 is TGTGCCGTCCGTAGCGCGGGAGTCCAAGAGACCCAGTACTTC. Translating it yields CAVRSAGVQETQYF.

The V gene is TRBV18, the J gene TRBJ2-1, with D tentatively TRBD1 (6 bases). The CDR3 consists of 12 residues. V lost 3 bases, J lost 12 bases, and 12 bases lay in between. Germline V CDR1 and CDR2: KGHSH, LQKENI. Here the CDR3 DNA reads TGTGCCAGCTCACCCTTTCCAGGGGTGCAGTTCTTC. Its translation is CASSPFPGVQFF.

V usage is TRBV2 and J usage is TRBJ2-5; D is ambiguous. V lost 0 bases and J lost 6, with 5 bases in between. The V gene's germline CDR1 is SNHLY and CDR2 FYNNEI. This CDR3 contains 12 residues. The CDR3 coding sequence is TGTGCCAGCAGTGAAGCGCAGCAGACCCAGTACTTC. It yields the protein CASSEAQQTQYF. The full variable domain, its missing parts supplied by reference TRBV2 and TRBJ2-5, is EPEVTQTPSHQVTQMGQEVILRCVPISNHLYFYWYRQILGQKVEFLVSFYNNEISEKSEIFDDQFSVERPDGSNFTLKIRSTKLEDSAMYFCASSEAQQTQYFGPGTRLLVL.

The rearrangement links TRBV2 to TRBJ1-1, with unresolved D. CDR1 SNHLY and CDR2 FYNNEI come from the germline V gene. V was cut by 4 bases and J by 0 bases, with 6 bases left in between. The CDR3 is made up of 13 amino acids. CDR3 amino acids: CASSVHLNTEAFF. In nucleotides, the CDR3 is TGTGCCAGCAGTGTCCATTTGAACACTGAAGCTTTCTTT.

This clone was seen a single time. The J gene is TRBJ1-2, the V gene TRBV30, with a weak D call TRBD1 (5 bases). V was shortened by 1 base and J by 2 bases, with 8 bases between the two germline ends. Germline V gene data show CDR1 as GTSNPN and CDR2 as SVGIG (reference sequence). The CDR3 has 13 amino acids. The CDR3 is CAWSDRKNYGYTF. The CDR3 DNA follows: TGTGCCTGGAGTGACAGGAAGAACTATGGCTACACCTTC.

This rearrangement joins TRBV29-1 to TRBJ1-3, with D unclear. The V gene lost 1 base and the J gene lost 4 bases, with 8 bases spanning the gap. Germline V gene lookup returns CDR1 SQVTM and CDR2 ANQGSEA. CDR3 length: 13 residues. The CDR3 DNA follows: TGCAGCGTTGAAGGAGGGAGAGGAAACACCATATATTTT. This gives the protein CSVEGGRGNTIYF.

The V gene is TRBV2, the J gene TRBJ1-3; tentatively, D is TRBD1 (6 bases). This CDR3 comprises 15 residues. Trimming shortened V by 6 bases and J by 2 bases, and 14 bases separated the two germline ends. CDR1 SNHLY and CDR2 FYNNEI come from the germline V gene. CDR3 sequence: CASRGGGFAGNTIYF. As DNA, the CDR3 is TGTGCCAGCAGAGGGGGAGGCTTCGCTGGAAACACCATATATTTT.

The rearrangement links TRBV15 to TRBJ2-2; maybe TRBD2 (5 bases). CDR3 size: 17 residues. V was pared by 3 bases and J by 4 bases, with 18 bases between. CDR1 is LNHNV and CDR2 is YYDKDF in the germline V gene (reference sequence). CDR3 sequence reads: CATSSRRGPHGTGELFF. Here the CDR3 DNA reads TGTGCCACCAGCAGTCGTCGGGGTCCGCACGGCACCGGGGAGCTGTTTTTT.

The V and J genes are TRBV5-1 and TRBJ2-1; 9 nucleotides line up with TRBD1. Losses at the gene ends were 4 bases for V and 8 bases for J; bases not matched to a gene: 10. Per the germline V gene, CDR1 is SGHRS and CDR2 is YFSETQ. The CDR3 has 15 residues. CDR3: CASSRATGGRDEQFF. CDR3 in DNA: TGCGCCAGCAGCAGAGCCACAGGGGGCAGGGATGAGCAGTTCTTC.

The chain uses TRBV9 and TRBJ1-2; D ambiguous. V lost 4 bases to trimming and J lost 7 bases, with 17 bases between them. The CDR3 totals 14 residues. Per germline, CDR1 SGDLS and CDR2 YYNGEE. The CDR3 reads CASSPRRGSGGYTF. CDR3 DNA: TGTGCCAGCAGCCCGCGTAGAGGGAGCGGTGGCTACACCTTC.

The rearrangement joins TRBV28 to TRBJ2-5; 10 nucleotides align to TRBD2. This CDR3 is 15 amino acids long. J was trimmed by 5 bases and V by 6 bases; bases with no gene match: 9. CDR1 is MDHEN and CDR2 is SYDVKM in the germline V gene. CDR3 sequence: CASSQLAGSGETQYF. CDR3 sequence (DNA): TGTGCCAGCAGCCAACTAGCGGGATCGGGTGAGACCCAGTACTTC.

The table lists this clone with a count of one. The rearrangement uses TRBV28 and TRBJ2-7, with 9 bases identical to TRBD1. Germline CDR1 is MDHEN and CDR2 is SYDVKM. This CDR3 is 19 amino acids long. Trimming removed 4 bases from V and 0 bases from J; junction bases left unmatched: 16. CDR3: CASSSTTGGALNPSYEQYF. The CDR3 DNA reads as TGTGCCAGCAGTTCTACGACAGGGGGAGCGTTAAATCCCTCCTACGAGCAGTACTTC.

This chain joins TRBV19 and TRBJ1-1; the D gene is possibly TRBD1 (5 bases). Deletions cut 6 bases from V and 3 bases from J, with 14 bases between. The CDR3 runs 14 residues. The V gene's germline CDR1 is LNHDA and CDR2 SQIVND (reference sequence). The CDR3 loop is CASSLGVVDTEAFF. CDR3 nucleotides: TGTGCCAGTAGCCTGGGGGTCGTCGACACTGAAGCTTTCTTT.

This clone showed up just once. The DNA of the CDR3 is TGTGCCAGCAGCCGGAGAGGGACTAGCGGGAGAGGGGAGCTGTTTTTT. Its translation: CASSRRGTSGRGELFF. The V call is TRBV7-6, the J call TRBJ2-2; 14 bases fit TRBD2. V shed 5 bases, J shed 8 bases, and the junction held 7 bases outside the gene matches. From germline, CDR1 is SGHVS and CDR2 FNYEAQ. The CDR3 is 16 amino acids.

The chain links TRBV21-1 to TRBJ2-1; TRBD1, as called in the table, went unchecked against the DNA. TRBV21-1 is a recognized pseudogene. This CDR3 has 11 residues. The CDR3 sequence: CASSPRDTTFF. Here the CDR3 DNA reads TGTGCCAGCAGCCCACGGGACACGACTTTCTTC.

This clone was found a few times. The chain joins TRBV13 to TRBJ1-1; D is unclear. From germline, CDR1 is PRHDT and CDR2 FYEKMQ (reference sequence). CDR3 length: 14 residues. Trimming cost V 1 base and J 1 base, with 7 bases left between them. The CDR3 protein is CASSLVPGNTEAFF. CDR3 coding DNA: TGTGCCAGCAGCTTAGTTCCGGGGAACACTGAAGCTTTCTTT.

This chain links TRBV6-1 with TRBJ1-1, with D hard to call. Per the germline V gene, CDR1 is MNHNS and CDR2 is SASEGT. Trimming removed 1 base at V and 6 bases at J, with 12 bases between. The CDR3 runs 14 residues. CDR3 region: CASSEGVKGAEAFF. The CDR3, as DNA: TGTGCCAGCAGTGAAGGAGTGAAGGGCGCTGAAGCTTTCTTT.

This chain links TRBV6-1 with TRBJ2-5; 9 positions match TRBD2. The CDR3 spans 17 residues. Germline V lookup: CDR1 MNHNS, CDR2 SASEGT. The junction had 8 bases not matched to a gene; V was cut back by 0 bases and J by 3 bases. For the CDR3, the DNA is TGTGCCAGCAGTGAAGCGAAGAGGGCTAGCGGGGAAGAGACCCAGTACTTC. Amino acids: CASSEAKRASGEETQYF.